The 21 T cell receptor beta chains given below trace back to one sample, sequenced in a study of T-cell reconstitution after alpha-beta-depleted transplantation in children. This sample's TCRbeta library carried unique molecular identifier barcodes. MiXCR, applied by TCRdb to the PCR reads, yields one record per CDR3 protein. The top ten hold around 6% of the sample, which has 200,000 to 250,000 distinct CDR3 sequences, about a tenth seen once. Sequences were derived from PBMCs from the stem cell graft donor, sampled from the stem cell graft. The receptor source for this set is a human donor who donated a stem cell graft to a child with acute lymphoblastic leukemia.

This clonotype has ten or more counts. The chain's CDR3 is CSVSASEDEQFF. CDR3 nucleotides: TGCAGCGTTTCAGCTTCCGAGGATGAGCAGTTCTTC. The chain is built from TRBV29-1 and TRBJ2-1, with D unclear. Trimming took off 5 bases at V and 8 bases at J, with 13 bases between the two ends. The CDR3 runs 12 residues. Germline values: CDR1 SQVTM, CDR2 ANQGSEA.

This clonotype was counted a few times. The chain is built from TRBV3-1 and TRBJ2-2; D ambiguous. The V end lost 1 base, the J end lost 0 bases, and 15 bases lay between the germline ends. CDR1 and CDR2 (germline): LGHDT, YNNKEL (reference sequence). The CDR3 spans 18 residues. The CDR3 region is CASSQGKWGEPNTGELFF. CDR3 nucleotide sequence: TGTGCCAGCAGCCAAGGCAAGTGGGGTGAACCGAACACCGGGGAGCTGTTTTTT.

Concerning this clonotype itself: Given a much more abundant clone one base away, this may be a read error. As the CDR3 is not closed by the conserved phenylalanine or tryptophan, this likely results from a read error. The genes are TRBV29-1 and TRBJ2-5; D is perhaps TRBD1 (5 bases). Trimming stripped 4 bases from V and 1 base from J, with 16 bases between. Germline V lookup: CDR1 SQVTM, CDR2 ANQGSEA. The CDR3 is 15 amino acids. This chain's CDR3 is CSVGIPPGLQETQYL. The CDR3 nucleotides read TGCAGCGTTGGTATCCCTCCAGGGCTCCAAGAGACCCAGTACCTC.

The chain employs TRBV6-2 or TRBV6-3 and TRBJ1-5; TRBD1 agrees at 7 bases. The CDR3 length is 13 residues. V lost 9 bases and J lost 7; bases outside the gene matches: 9. Germline V gives CDR1 MNHEY, CDR2 SVGEGT. This CDR3 reads CASKEGARQPQHF. The CDR3, as DNA: TGTGCCAGTAAAGAGGGGGCGAGGCAGCCCCAGCATTTT.

This clonotype has only a few counts. The chain carries TRBV7-2 and TRBJ1-2; 7 bases fit TRBD1. The junction had 7 bases not matched to a gene; V was cut back by 5 bases and J by 4 bases. The CDR3 covers 14 residues. Germline CDR1 is SGHTA and CDR2 is FQGNSA. The CDR3 protein is CASSQTRDSYGYTF. The CDR3 nucleotides are TGTGCCAGCAGCCAGACCCGGGACAGCTATGGCTACACCTTC.

This clonotype came up a few times. The CDR3: CASSLAWGPGQGVEQYF. DNA of the CDR3: TGTGCCAGCAGCTTAGCGTGGGGTCCGGGACAGGGGGTCGAGCAGTACTTC. The chain has TRBV7-8 and TRBJ2-7, with 11 bases matching TRBD1. After removal of 0 bases from V and 6 bases from J, the junction contained 10 bases not matched to a gene. The germline V gene encodes CDR1 SGHVS and CDR2 FQNEAQ. This CDR3 has 17 amino acids.

The chain employs TRBV5-1 and TRBJ2-2, with D perhaps assigned TRBD1 or TRBD2 (6 bases each). With 3 bases removed from V and 4 bases from J, the gap between germline ends came to 22 bases. The CDR3 has 18 amino acids. Germline CDR1 SGHRS, CDR2 YFSETQ. The CDR3 coding sequence is TGCGCCAGCAGCTCGCCGCGGGAAGGGGGGACCCTCACCGGGGAGCTGTTTTTT. Translating it yields CASSSPREGGTLTGELFF.

The chain recombines TRBV6-1 with TRBJ2-2; weak D call: TRBD2 (5 bases). The CDR3 consists of 14 residues. Looked up from germline, CDR1 is MNHNS and CDR2 is SASEGT. The ends were cut back, 5 bases at V and 2 bases at J, with 9 bases in the middle. CDR3 protein: CASSTGINTGELFF. CDR3 DNA sequence: TGTGCCAGCAGTACGGGGATTAACACCGGGGAGCTGTTTTTT.

The table lists this clonotype with a few counts. The J gene is TRBJ1-1, the V gene TRBV29-1; 8 positions match TRBD1. The CDR3 is made up of 12 amino acids. With 6 bases clipped from V and 6 bases from J, the junction kept 6 bases outside the gene matches. CDR1 is SQVTM, CDR2 ANQGSEA, per germline. CDR3 in amino acids: CSVQGAGAEAFF. The CDR3 nucleotides read TGCAGCGTCCAGGGGGCCGGGGCTGAAGCTTTCTTT.

This clonotype has ten or more counts. The chain joins TRBV5-1 to TRBJ1-2; 11 nucleotides line up with TRBD1. J was trimmed by 4 bases and V by 3 bases; bases with no gene match: 8. The CDR3 spans 16 residues. In germline, CDR1 is SGHRS, CDR2 YFSETQ. CDR3 bases: TGCGCCAGCAGCTCCGGACAGGGGGCGACTACCTATGGCTACACCTTC. Protein: CASSSGQGATTYGYTF.

This clonotype has only a few counts. The V call is TRBV7-9, the J call TRBJ2-5, with TRBD1 matching over 7 bases. CDR1 and CDR2 from the germline V gene are SEHNR and FQNEAQ (reference sequence). This CDR3 has 14 amino acids. Losses at the gene ends were 5 bases for V and 2 bases for J; bases not matched to a gene: 5. CDR3 amino acids: CASSGETGQETQYF. CDR3 DNA: TGTGCCAGCAGCGGAGAGACAGGGCAAGAGACCCAGTACTTC.

This clonotype was counted a few times. The chain carries TRBV6-1 and TRBJ1-5, with 10 bases matching TRBD1. CDR3 length: 15 residues. J gave up 3 bases and V 6 bases, and 5 bases lay outside the gene matches. In germline, CDR1 is MNHNS, CDR2 SASEGT. Written as DNA, the CDR3 is TGTGCCAGCAGCCCGGGACAGGGGACCAATCAGCCCCAGCATTTT. This sequence encodes CASSPGQGTNQPQHF.

The chain carries TRBV7-9 and TRBJ1-2; D is uncertain. Trimming shortened V by 4 bases and J by 7 bases, and 10 bases separated the two germline ends. The CDR3 has 12 residues. Per the germline V gene, CDR1 is SEHNR and CDR2 is FQNEAQ (reference sequence). The CDR3 reads CASSSPLVGYTF. The CDR3 DNA follows: TGTGCCAGCAGCTCCCCACTTGTTGGCTACACCTTC.

This clonotype has just a few counts. The chain uses TRBV6-1 and TRBJ2-7; D remains ambiguous. Between the trimmed V and J ends, which lost 6 bases and 0 bases, there was a span of 15 bases. The V gene's germline CDR1 is MNHNS and CDR2 SASEGT. The length of the CDR3 is 15 residues. The CDR3 sequence is CASRPDWMGSYEQYF. CDR3 bases: TGTGCCAGCAGGCCCGACTGGATGGGCTCCTACGAGCAGTACTTC.

The chain joins TRBV4-3 to TRBJ1-1; a possible D gene is TRBD1 (5 bases). The CDR3 runs 17 residues. V was pared by 0 bases and J by 4 bases, with 18 bases between. From germline, CDR1 is LGHNA and CDR2 YSLEER. CDR3 sequence reads: CASSQDSRFPGGTEAFF. The CDR3 DNA reads TGCGCCAGCAGCCAAGATTCAAGGTTCCCGGGGGGCACTGAAGCTTTCTTT.

The gene calls are TRBV27 and TRBJ1-6; D is undetermined. This CDR3 spans 13 amino acids. Trimming took off 6 bases at V and 7 bases at J, with 10 bases between the two ends. Germline assignment: CDR1 MNHEY and CDR2 SMNVEV (reference sequence). The chain's CDR3 is CASSLSVNSPLHF. The CDR3 coding sequence is TGTGCCAGCAGCCTTTCAGTCAATTCACCCCTCCACTTT.

The chain links TRBV30 to TRBJ2-7, with TRBD1 as a possible D gene (6 bases). Germline CDR1 GTSNPN, CDR2 SVGIG (reference sequence). The V end lost 3 bases, the J end lost 5 bases, and 23 bases lay between the germline ends. The CDR3 has 16 amino acids. CDR3 sequence reads: CAWSHPKQGYTDEQYF. DNA for the CDR3: TGTGCCTGGAGCCACCCCAAACAGGGTTATACAGACGAGCAGTACTTC. The variable domain in full, with the rest retrieved from reference TRBV30 and TRBJ2-7, is SQTIHQWPATLVQPVGSPLSLECTVEGTSNPNLYWYRQAAGRGLQLLFYSVGIGQISSEVPQNLSASRPQDRQFILSSKKLLLSDSGFYLCAWSHPKQGYTDEQYFGPGTRLTVT.

A note on this clonotype: One base away lies a much larger clone, so this may be a sequencing read error. DNA of the CDR3: TGTGCCACCAGCAGGGGAACTAATAAAAAACTGTTTTTT. Translation: CATSRGTNKKLFF. The chain joins TRBV14 to TRBJ1-4, with TRBD1 as a possible D gene (6 bases). Germline values: CDR1 SGHDN, CDR2 FVKESK. The CDR3 is 13 residues long. Drawing the rest from reference TRBV14 and TRBJ1-4, the complete variable domain is EAGVTQFPSHSVIEKGQTVTLRCDPISGHDNLYWYRRVMGKEIKFLLHFVKESKQDESGMPNNRFLAERTGGTYSTLKVQPAELEDSGVYFCATSRGTNKKLFFGSGTQLSVL.

About this clonotype: The junction shows a germline mismatch at one end, possibly a read error. This rearrangement joins TRBV6-5 to TRBJ2-7; possible D gene TRBD1, 6 bases. The CDR3 loop spans 13 amino acids. Germline V gene sequence: CDR1 MNHEY, CDR2 SVGAGI. As DNA, the CDR3 is TGTGCCAGCAGTTTTCTTGGGGGCTACGAGCTGTACTTC. It specifies CASSFLGGYELYF.

This clonotype was counted ten times or more. The gene calls are TRBV5-1 and TRBJ1-3; weak D call: TRBD1 (5 bases). The germline V gene has CDR1 SGHRS and CDR2 YFSETQ. Trimming removed 0 bases from V and 4 bases from J, with 14 bases in between. This CDR3 region has 16 residues. The CDR3 protein is CASSLAGGTDGNTIYF. The CDR3, as DNA: TGCGCCAGCAGCTTGGCCGGGGGTACGGACGGAAACACCATATATTTT. Complete variable domain (other parts from reference TRBV5-1 and TRBJ1-3): KAGVTQTPRYLIKTRGQQVTLSCSPISGHRSVSWYQQTPGQGLQFLFEYFSETQRNKGNFPGRFSGRQFSNSRSEMNVSTLELGDSALYLCASSLAGGTDGNTIYFGEGSWLTVV.

The chain links TRBV7-2 to TRBJ1-3; 8 positions match TRBD1. Trimming cost V 5 bases and J 0 bases; bases outside gene matches: 3. The germline CDR1 and CDR2 sequences are SGHTA and FQGNSA. The CDR3 is 15 residues long. The CDR3 DNA is TGTGCCAGCAGCACACAGGGGGGCTCTGGAAACACCATATATTTT. Encoded protein: CASSTQGGSGNTIYF.